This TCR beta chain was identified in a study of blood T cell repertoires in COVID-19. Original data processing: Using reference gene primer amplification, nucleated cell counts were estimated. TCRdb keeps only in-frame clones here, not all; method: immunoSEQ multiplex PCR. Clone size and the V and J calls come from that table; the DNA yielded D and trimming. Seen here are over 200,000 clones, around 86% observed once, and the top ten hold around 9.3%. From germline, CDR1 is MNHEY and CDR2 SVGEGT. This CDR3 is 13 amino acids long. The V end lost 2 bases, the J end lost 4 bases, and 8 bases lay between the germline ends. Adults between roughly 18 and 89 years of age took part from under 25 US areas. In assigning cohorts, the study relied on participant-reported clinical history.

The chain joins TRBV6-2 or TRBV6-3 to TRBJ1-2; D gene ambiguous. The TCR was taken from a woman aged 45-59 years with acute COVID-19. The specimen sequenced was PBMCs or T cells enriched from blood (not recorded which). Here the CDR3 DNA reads TGTGCCAGCAGTTACGACGGGTCCTATGGCTACACCTTC. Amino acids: CASSYDGSYGYTF.